What follows is one TCR beta chain and its context. The source of the sample is a study of blood T cell repertoires in COVID-19. Study-wide background: COVID-19 samples, acute and convalescent, were from the United States, Italy and Spain. PBMCs, B-cell-depleted T cells, or T cells provided the cDNA or gDNA that made up the material.

The junction had 12 bases not matched to a gene; V was cut back by 7 bases and J by 5 bases. CDR1 is KGHDR and CDR2 is SFDVKD in the germline V gene. The CDR3 totals 15 residues. As handled by the study authors: Amplification of reference gene primers provided the estimated nucleated cell counts. The protocol was immunoSEQ multiplex PCR, while the TCRdb copy is restricted to in-frame clones and leaves out a portion. Clonal size and the V and J genes are those of that table, whereas D and trimming came from the DNA. Of 98,000 or so clones listed, more than 75% are singletons. The sequence derives from a man in his 60s with acute or convalescent COVID-19. The source material was peripheral blood. The chain has TRBV24-1 and TRBJ1-1, with 7 bases identical to TRBD1. CDR3 sequence (DNA): TGTGCCACCAGCCCTTTAGGGGGCGCAAAGACTGAAGCTTTCTTT. Amino acids: CATSPLGGAKTEAFF.